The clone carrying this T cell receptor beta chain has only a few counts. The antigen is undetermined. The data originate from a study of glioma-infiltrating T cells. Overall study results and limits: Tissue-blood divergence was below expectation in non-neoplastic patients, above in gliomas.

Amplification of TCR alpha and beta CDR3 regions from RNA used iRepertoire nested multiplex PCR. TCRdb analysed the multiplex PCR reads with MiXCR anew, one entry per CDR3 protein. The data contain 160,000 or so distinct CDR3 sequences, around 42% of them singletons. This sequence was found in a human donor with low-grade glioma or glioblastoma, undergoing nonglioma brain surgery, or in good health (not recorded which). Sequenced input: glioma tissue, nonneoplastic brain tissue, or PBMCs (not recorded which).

DNA of the CDR3: TGCGCCAGCAGTCAACTCCGGCACATTTCCTACGAGCAGTACTTC. Translation: CASSQLRHISYEQYF. The chain joins TRBV4-1 to TRBJ2-7; D is uncertain. Deletions cut 6 bases from V and 1 base from J, with 16 bases between. Germline CDR1 and CDR2: MGHRA and YSYEKL. The CDR3 extends over 15 amino acids.